Following are 16 T cell receptor beta chains from one sample sequenced in a study of metastatic and nonmetastatic thyroid tumors. The entire patient cohort was treatment-naive prior to thyroid surgery. TCRdb re-analyzed the PCR reads using MiXCR. The data contain over 35,000 clones, around 17% of them singletons. Sequencing was performed on tumor tissue. These receptors were collected from a female donor with papillary thyroid cancer or a benign thyroid nodule (not recorded which). Some clones in this sample may be carry-over from other donors' samples.

There are many counts of this clone. The chain combines TRBV7-2 with TRBJ2-2; D gene uncertain. The germline CDR1 and CDR2 sequences are SGHTA and FQGNSA. The V gene lost 3 bases and the J gene lost 6 bases, with 5 bases spanning the gap. The CDR3 spans 12 residues. CDR3 sequence (DNA): TGTGCCAGCAGCTTTCCCCCCGGGGAGCTGTTTTTT. Translation: CASSFPPGELFF.

This chain uses TRBV7-8 with TRBJ2-1; unclear D gene. Germline V lookup: CDR1 SGHVS, CDR2 FQNEAQ. Trimming took 1 base from V and 5 from J, leaving 12 bases between them. The length of the CDR3 is 15 residues. CDR3 sequence (DNA): TGTGCCAGCAGCTTAGGCTCGTTCGAGAACAATGAGCAGTTCTTC. As protein: CASSLGSFENNEQFF.

This clone was seen repeatedly, ten times or more. This chain uses TRBV10-1 with TRBJ2-5; 9 nucleotides align to TRBD2. The CDR3 is 15 residues long. Germline V gene lookup returns CDR1 WNHNN and CDR2 SYGVQD (reference sequence). J gave up 5 bases and V 2 bases, and 6 bases lay outside the gene matches. The CDR3 sequence is CASSEIAGVGETQYF. The CDR3 nucleotides are TGCGCCAGCAGTGAGATAGCGGGAGTTGGGGAGACCCAGTACTTC.

In this sample, this clone turned up many times. V usage is TRBV9 and J usage is TRBJ2-2, with 12 bases that match TRBD2. V was clipped by 3 bases and J by 2 bases; unmatched bases: 11. The CDR3 has 19 amino acids. The germline V gene has CDR1 SGDLS and CDR2 YYNGEE. CDR3 region: CASSARTSGTPDNTGELFF. The DNA for the CDR3 is TGTGCCAGCAGCGCCAGGACTAGCGGGACTCCAGACAACACCGGGGAGCTGTTTTTT.

This clone was picked up many times. In nucleotides, the CDR3 is TGTGCCAGCAGCTTAAACGGGACTAGCGGGTACAATGAGCAGTTCTTC. This gives the protein CASSLNGTSGYNEQFF. The chain uses TRBV7-3 and TRBJ2-1; 12 bases align to TRBD2. CDR1 is SGHTA and CDR2 is FQGTGA in the germline V gene. The ends lost 1 base at V and 4 bases at J; junction bases unmatched: 2. The length of the CDR3 is 16 residues. The variable domain in full, completed from reference TRBV7-3 and TRBJ2-1, reads GAGVSQTPSNKVTEKGKYVELRCDPISGHTALYWYRQSLGQGPEFLIYFQGTGAADDSGLPNDRFFAVRPEGSVSTLKIQRTERGDSAVYLCASSLNGTSGYNEQFFGPGTRLTVL.

At least ten counts were recorded for this clone. The rearrangement joins TRBV7-9 to TRBJ2-3; possible D gene TRBD1, 5 bases. The V end was cut by 6 bases, the J end by 6 bases, with 13 bases between. Germline V gene lookup returns CDR1 SEHNR and CDR2 FQNEAQ (reference sequence). CDR3 length: 13 residues. CDR3 sequence (DNA): TGTGCCAGCAGAGGCACAAGACAGGATACGCAGTATTTT. It specifies CASRGTRQDTQYF.

Many counts were recorded for this clone. The same CDR3 can be traced to other DNA sequences in this sample. This chain links TRBV20-1 with TRBJ2-5, with TRBD2 matching over 7 bases. V gave up 0 bases and J gave up 1 base; unmatched junction bases: 5. From germline, CDR1 is DFQATT and CDR2 SNEGSKA (reference sequence). The CDR3 sequence is 15 residues long. CDR3 residues: CSAREGLEFQETQYF. DNA of the CDR3: TGCAGTGCTAGAGAAGGACTAGAGTTCCAAGAGACCCAGTACTTC.

This clone has at least ten counts. The chain couples TRBV5-8 to TRBJ2-5; D possibly matches TRBD1 or TRBD2 (5 bases each). This CDR3 contains 13 residues. From germline, CDR1 is SGHTS and CDR2 YDEGEE. Between the trimmed V and J ends, which lost 2 bases and 4 bases, there was a span of 9 bases. CDR3 region: CASSFRAGETQYF. CDR3 in DNA: TGTGCCAGCAGCTTCAGGGCGGGAGAGACCCAGTACTTC.

In its sample, this clone was seen many times. This chain joins TRBV15 and TRBJ2-5; D perhaps matches TRBD1 (6 bases). The germline CDR1 and CDR2 sequences are LNHNV and YYDKDF (reference sequence). Trimming cost V 0 bases and J 2 bases, with 10 bases left between them. This CDR3 region has 15 residues. The CDR3 is CATSRDRGKQETQYF. In DNA form, the CDR3 reads TGTGCCACCAGCAGAGATAGGGGGAAACAAGAGACCCAGTACTTC.

There are many counts of this clone. The chain carries TRBV5-1 and TRBJ2-5; 8 bases align to TRBD2. The V gene end was trimmed by 0 bases and the J gene end by 5 bases; junction bases not matched to a gene: 0. The CDR3 is 13 residues long. Germline values: CDR1 SGHRS, CDR2 YFSETQ. CDR3 residues: CASSLAGGETQYF. DNA for the CDR3: TGCGCCAGCAGCTTGGCGGGAGGGGAGACCCAGTACTTC.

This clone was observed many times. The chain couples TRBV18 to TRBJ1-4, with TRBD1 matching 10 bases. The length of the CDR3 is 15 residues. CDR1 and CDR2 (germline): KGHSH, LQKENI. Trimming at V came to 6 bases and at J to 8 bases, leaving 9 bases not matched to a gene. This chain's CDR3 is CASSRPGQGIEKLFF. In DNA, the CDR3 is TGTGCCAGCTCGCGGCCGGGACAGGGGATCGAAAAACTGTTTTTT. Complete variable domain (other parts from reference TRBV18 and TRBJ1-4): NAGVMQNPRHLVRRRGQEARLRCSPMKGHSHVYWYRQLPEEGLKFMVYLQKENIIDESGMPKERFSAEFPKEGPSILRIQQVVRGDSAAYFCASSRPGQGIEKLFFGSGTQLSVL.

This clone was counted many times. The V and J genes are TRBV20-1 and TRBJ1-1; TRBD1 agrees at 7 bases. This CDR3 contains 15 residues. J was trimmed by 0 bases and V by 2 bases; bases with no gene match: 6. Germline V lookup: CDR1 DFQATT, CDR2 SNEGSKA (reference sequence). CDR3 in amino acids: CSARRQGGVNTEAFF. CDR3 coding DNA: TGCAGTGCTAGACGCCAGGGGGGCGTGAACACTGAAGCTTTCTTT.

This chain links TRBV20-1 with TRBJ2-1; D may be TRBD2 (5 bases). Germline loops: CDR1 DFQATT, CDR2 SNEGSKA (reference sequence). V lost 7 bases, J lost 7 bases, and 17 bases lay in between. The CDR3 is 13 amino acids. CDR3 sequence: CSVTKGSGNEQFF. CDR3 nucleotides: TGCAGTGTAACCAAGGGTTCGGGGAATGAGCAGTTCTTC.

This clone occurred a few times. A much more abundant neighbour one base away suggests this may be a read error. The chain has TRBV6-2 or TRBV6-3 and TRBJ1-5; D unclear. V lost 8 bases and J lost 4, with 12 bases in between. The CDR3 sequence is 13 residues long. Germline CDR1 MNHEY, CDR2 SVGEGT. As DNA, the CDR3 is TGTGCCAGCCTCCAAGGCGGTAATCAGCCCCAGCATTTT. Amino acids: CASLQGGNQPQHF.

This clone was counted at least ten times. The chain has TRBV24-1 and TRBJ2-3; 7 bases are shared with TRBD2. Trimming removed 4 bases from V and 0 bases from J; junction bases left unmatched: 6. CDR3 length equals 16 residues. Germline V gives CDR1 KGHDR, CDR2 SFDVKD. The CDR3 sequence is CATSDRPSGSTDTQYF. The CDR3 DNA reads as TGTGCCACCAGTGACCGCCCTAGCGGAAGCACAGATACGCAGTATTTT.

This clone was recorded many times. The rearrangement uses TRBV24-1 and TRBJ2-3, with TRBD1 as a possible D gene (7 bases). This CDR3 has 14 amino acids. The V gene lost 6 bases and the J gene lost 3 bases, with 12 bases spanning the gap. Germline V CDR1 and CDR2: KGHDR, SFDVKD. Here the CDR3 DNA reads TGTGCCACCAGTATATCAGGGGGGACAGATACGCAGTATTTT. It yields the protein CATSISGGTDTQYF.